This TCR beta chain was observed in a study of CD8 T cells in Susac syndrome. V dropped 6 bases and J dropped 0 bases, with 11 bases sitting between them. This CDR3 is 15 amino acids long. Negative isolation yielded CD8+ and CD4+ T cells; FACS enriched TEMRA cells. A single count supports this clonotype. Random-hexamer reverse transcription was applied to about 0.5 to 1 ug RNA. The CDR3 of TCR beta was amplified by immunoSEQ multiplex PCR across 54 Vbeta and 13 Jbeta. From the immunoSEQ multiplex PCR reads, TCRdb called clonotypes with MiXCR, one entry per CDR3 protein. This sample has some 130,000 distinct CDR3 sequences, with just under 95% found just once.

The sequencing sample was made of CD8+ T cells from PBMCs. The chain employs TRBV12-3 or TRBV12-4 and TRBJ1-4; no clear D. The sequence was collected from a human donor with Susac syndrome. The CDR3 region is CASSPSTATNEKLFF. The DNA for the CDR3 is TGTGCCAGCAGCCCTAGCACAGCAACTAATGAAAAACTGTTTTTT.